The 23 T cell receptor beta chains below all came from one sample that was sequenced in a study of T-cell memory formation after mild COVID-19 (dated by TCRdb to the early 2020s). Receptor amplification or capture employed 5' RACE. Data came from an Illumina NovaSeq 6000. TCRdb took the public reads, trimmed them with fastp at Q25, ran MiXCR for clone calling and kept in-frame beta chains. Entries are consolidated by CDR3 protein sequence, retaining the most common genes and DNA. A total of 200,000 or so distinct CDR3 sequences appear in this sample, about 18% of them only once. 2.4% of the sample is held by the ten biggest clonotypes. The sequencing sample was made of PBMCs or a T cell subset sorted from them (not recorded which). These TCRs come from an adult woman who had mild COVID-19 (a few samples of this study predate the infection). The sample titles of this study are shuffled in the database, so cell type and time point are left out; the donor was told from shared clones.

This clonotype was seen a few times. The chain employs TRBV6-5 and TRBJ1-2; D is undetermined. Germline CDR1 reads MNHEY; CDR2 reads SVGAGI. This CDR3 contains 13 residues. Trimming cost V 4 bases and J 3 bases, with 9 bases left between them. CDR3 DNA: TGTGCCAGCAGTTCCCCTTGGGACTATGGCTACACCTTC. It specifies CASSSPWDYGYTF.

This clonotype turned up a few times. The chain recombines TRBV10-3 with TRBJ1-3; perhaps TRBD1 as D (6 bases). Germline V gene sequence: CDR1 ENHRY, CDR2 SYGVKD. CDR3 size: 15 residues. V gave up 0 bases and J gave up 8 bases, with 14 bases separating them. The chain's CDR3 is CAISESQGSRDTIYF. The CDR3 nucleotides are TGTGCCATCAGTGAGTCGCAGGGGTCTCGGGACACCATATATTTT.

The sample holds a few counts of this clonotype. The chain links TRBV7-8 to TRBJ1-4; TRBD1 matches 8 bases. CDR1 SGHVS and CDR2 FQNEAQ come from the germline V gene. The CDR3 extends over 14 amino acids. Trimming cost V 5 bases and J 4 bases; bases outside gene matches: 3. The CDR3 DNA sequence: TGTGCCAGCAGCCGGACAGGGAATAATGAAAAACTGTTTTTT. This codes for CASSRTGNNEKLFF.

Only a few counts were recorded for this clonotype. V and J are TRBV5-1 and TRBJ2-5; a possible D gene is TRBD2 (6 bases). Trimming removed 4 bases at V and 2 bases at J, with 15 bases between. The CDR3 has 15 amino acids. CDR1 and CDR2 from the germline V gene are SGHRS and YFSETQ. CDR3 sequence: CASSRRASEQETQYF. DNA for the CDR3: TGCGCCAGCAGCCGGAGGGCTAGCGAGCAAGAGACCCAGTACTTC.

The J gene is TRBJ1-4, the V gene TRBV12-3 or TRBV12-4; 9 bases match TRBD1. The CDR3 totals 15 residues. After removal of 0 bases from V and 8 bases from J, the junction contained 4 bases not matched to a gene. The CDR3 DNA is TGTGCCAGCAGTTTAGCCGGGACAGGGCGAGAAAAACTGTTTTTT. This sequence encodes CASSLAGTGREKLFF.

The genes are TRBV6-6 and TRBJ1-2; 10 bases line up with TRBD1. Germline values: CDR1 MNHNY, CDR2 SVGAGI (reference sequence). V lost 7 bases to trimming and J lost 8 bases; unmatched junction nucleotides: 4. The length of the CDR3 is 12 residues. The CDR3 protein is CASTGTGDGYTF. Written as DNA, the CDR3 is TGTGCCAGCACCGGGACAGGGGACGGCTACACCTTC.

Only a few counts were recorded for this clonotype. V usage is TRBV9 and J usage is TRBJ2-1; 11 bases match TRBD1. The CDR3 runs to 18 residues. Germline CDR1 and CDR2: SGDLS and YYNGEE. J gave up 1 base and V 6 bases, and 12 bases lay outside the gene matches. The CDR3 region has the DNA TGTGCCAGCAACTCACCCCGGGACAGGGGGGTGTCCTACAATGAGCAGTTCTTC. Its translation: CASNSPRDRGVSYNEQFF.

This clonotype has a handful of counts. The chain combines TRBV24-1 with TRBJ2-5; 13 nucleotides line up with TRBD2. V dropped 4 bases and J dropped 0; count of bases not matched to a gene: 7. This CDR3 region has 18 residues. Germline-derived CDR1 and CDR2 are KGHDR and SFDVKD. CDR3 DNA: TGTGCCACCAGTGACTCTCTGACTAGCGGGGGGTACCAAGAGACCCAGTACTTC. Translating it yields CATSDSLTSGGYQETQYF.

CDR3 DNA: TGTGCCAGCATCCCCTCGGATCACTCCTACGAGCAGTACTTC. It encodes CASIPSDHSYEQYF. V usage is TRBV28 and J usage is TRBJ2-7; D ambiguous. V lost 7 bases and J 0 bases, leaving 13 bases between the germline ends. The CDR3 length is 14 residues. CDR1 MDHEN and CDR2 SYDVKM come from the germline V gene. Together with reference TRBV28 and TRBJ2-7, the CDR3 gives the full variable domain: DVKVTQSSRYLVKRTGEKVFLECVQDMDHENMFWYRQDPGLGLRLIYFSYDVKMKEKGDIPEGYSVSREKKERFSLILESASTNQTSMYLCASIPSDHSYEQYFGPGTRLTVT.

The chain links TRBV7-9 to TRBJ1-6; D ambiguous. The CDR3 runs 14 residues. V lost 5 bases, J lost 7 bases, and 12 bases lay in between. CDR1 is SEHNR and CDR2 is FQNEAQ in the germline V gene (reference sequence). The CDR3 DNA reads as TGTGCCAGCAGCCCATGGACTCAGAATTCACCCCTCCACTTT. Protein sequence: CASSPWTQNSPLHF.

This clonotype was seen more than once but under ten times. The CDR3: CASSRGTDRGGYTF. The CDR3 region has the DNA TGCGCCAGCAGCCGGGGGACTGACAGGGGCGGCTACACCTTC. The gene calls are TRBV4-3 and TRBJ1-2; 8 positions agree with TRBD1. V lost 4 bases, J lost 8 bases, and 9 bases stayed unmatched. The CDR3 spans 14 residues. Germline lookup yields CDR1 LGHNA and CDR2 YSLEER.

V is TRBV6-5 and J is TRBJ2-1; D might be TRBD2 (6 bases). Trimming pared 6 bases from V and 2 bases from J, leaving 17 bases between. The V gene's germline CDR1 is MNHEY and CDR2 SVGAGI. The CDR3 contains 16 residues. The CDR3 DNA is TGTGCCAGCAGGGCCGAGAGGAGGGCCCCCTACAATGAGCAGTTCTTC. It encodes CASRAERRAPYNEQFF.

V is TRBV7-2 and J is TRBJ2-7, with D unclear. The germline gives CDR1 SGHTA, CDR2 FQGNSA. The V and J ends lost 5 bases and 3 bases respectively, with 8 bases between them. The CDR3 is 12 residues long. CDR3 in amino acids: CASSVSGYEQYF. CDR3 DNA: TGTGCCAGCAGCGTTTCCGGCTACGAGCAGTACTTC.

This clonotype was seen a handful of times. The chain carries TRBV7-2 and TRBJ2-7; D unclear. The V and J ends lost 4 bases and 3 bases respectively, with 4 bases between them. The CDR3 spans 11 residues. Looked up from germline, CDR1 is SGHTA and CDR2 is FQGNSA. The CDR3 loop reads CASSWNYEQYF. The CDR3 DNA follows: TGTGCCAGCAGCTGGAACTACGAGCAGTACTTC.

V usage is TRBV7-2 and J usage is TRBJ1-5; D perhaps matches TRBD1 (6 bases). Germline lookup yields CDR1 SGHTA and CDR2 FQGNSA. CDR3 size: 14 residues. V was pared by 5 bases and J by 4 bases, with 12 bases between. CDR3 sequence: CASSLTTGNQPQHF. The CDR3 region has the DNA TGTGCCAGCAGCCTTACTACAGGGAATCAGCCCCAGCATTTT.

This clonotype was picked up a small number of times. J is TRBJ2-3 and V is TRBV12-3 or TRBV12-4; TRBD2 agrees at 11 bases. Trimming took 6 bases from V and 7 from J; bases not matched to a gene: 12. The CDR3 is 16 amino acids. The CDR3 spells CASSQGIAGGGNTQYF. The DNA for the CDR3 is TGTGCCAGCAGCCAGGGGATAGCGGGGGGGGGAAATACGCAGTATTTT.

The chain is built from TRBV7-3 and TRBJ2-1; tentatively, D is TRBD1 (5 bases). Trimming removed 5 bases at V and 13 bases at J, with 18 bases between. The CDR3 runs to 13 residues. In germline, CDR1 is SGHTA, CDR2 FQGTGA. CDR3 DNA sequence: TGTGCCAGCAGCATCTCACAGGACAACCACCAGTTCTTC. Its protein product is CASSISQDNHQFF.

This clonotype was counted a few times. The genes are TRBV5-6 and TRBJ2-7, with D perhaps TRBD1 (6 bases). The CDR3 is 14 residues long. The germline V and J ends were trimmed by 0 bases and 3 bases, with 10 bases remaining between them. Germline V gene lookup returns CDR1 SGHDT and CDR2 YYEEEE. CDR3 loop: CASSLDRAVYEQYF. In DNA form, the CDR3 reads TGTGCCAGCAGCTTGGACAGGGCAGTCTACGAGCAGTACTTC. The full variable domain, with the rest looked up from reference TRBV5-6 and TRBJ2-7, is DAGVTQSPTHLIKTRGQQVTLRCSPKSGHDTVSWYQQALGQGPQFIFQYYEEEERQRGNFPDRFSGHQFPNYSSELNVNALLLGDSALYLCASSLDRAVYEQYFGPGTRLTVT.

This clonotype came up a few times. V usage is TRBV6-1 and J usage is TRBJ2-4, with a possible D match to TRBD1 (6 bases). From germline, CDR1 is MNHNS and CDR2 SASEGT. The CDR3 sequence is 15 residues long. The germline V and J ends were trimmed by 0 bases and 9 bases, with 15 bases remaining between them. Written as DNA, the CDR3 is TGTGCCAGCAGTGAAGCGCAGGGGCTACGAGGCATTCAGTACTTC. Translated: CASSEAQGLRGIQYF.

This clonotype was observed at least ten times. The chain has TRBV20-1 and TRBJ2-3; D unresolved. The CDR3 runs to 14 residues. Germline CDR1 is DFQATT and CDR2 is SNEGSKA (reference sequence). V was pared by 3 bases and J by 2 bases, with 12 bases between. CDR3 amino acids: CSASSSLDTDTQYF. In DNA, the CDR3 is TGCAGTGCTAGCTCATCGCTGGACACAGATACGCAGTATTTT.

The chain carries TRBV3-1 and TRBJ2-5; 13 positions match TRBD2. This CDR3 comprises 16 residues. The V gene end was trimmed by 5 bases and the J gene end by 5 bases; junction bases not matched to a gene: 8. The V gene's germline CDR1 is LGHDT and CDR2 YNNKEL (reference sequence). The DNA for the CDR3 is TGTGCCAGCAGCGCCCCCACTAGCGGGAGGGTTGAGACCCAGTACTTC. Translation gives CASSAPTSGRVETQYF.

The rearrangement uses TRBV30 and TRBJ1-2; tentatively, D is TRBD1 (5 bases). CDR3 length: 13 residues. V dropped 1 base and J dropped 8 bases, with 14 bases sitting between them. The germline CDR1 and CDR2 sequences are GTSNPN and SVGIG (reference sequence). CDR3 protein: CAWSGGTAIGYTF. The CDR3 DNA follows: TGTGCCTGGAGTGGCGGGACCGCCATCGGCTACACCTTC.

This clonotype was seen a few times. The V gene is TRBV7-9, the J gene TRBJ2-1; 10 nucleotides match TRBD2. The CDR3 totals 15 residues. Germline values: CDR1 SEHNR, CDR2 FQNEAQ (reference sequence). J was trimmed by 7 bases and V by 6 bases; bases with no gene match: 9. The CDR3 coding sequence is TGTGCCAGCAGGCCTAGCGGGAGAAAGGGAAATGAGCAGTTCTTC. Its protein is CASRPSGRKGNEQFF.